Listed below are T cell receptor beta chains from one sample, sequenced in a study of T cells in Graves' hyperthyroidism and ophthalmopathy. From the multiplex PCR reads, TCRdb called clonotypes with MiXCR, one entry per CDR3 protein. The sample records 660,000 or so distinct CDR3 sequences, approximately 42% being singletons. The sequenced sample was peripheral blood or thyroid tissue (not recorded which). The source is an adult man with Graves' disease, either hyperthyroidism or ophthalmopathy (not recorded which). Both conserved end residues are part of each CDR3. The order of the fields is V gene, J gene, CDR3 protein.

V gene: TRBV7-6; J gene: TRBJ1-1; CDR3 protein: CASSPRSVFGTEAFF
V gene: TRBV2; J gene: TRBJ1-1; CDR3 protein: CASSEGKWQGVVRAFF
V gene: TRBV29-1; J gene: NA; CDR3 protein: CSVEEGLAGGVQFF
V gene: TRBV2; J gene: TRBJ2-7; CDR3 protein: CASIRDRDTPSYEQYF
V gene: TRBV27; J gene: TRBJ1-6; CDR3 protein: CASSLSPGPHSPLHF
V gene: TRBV5-1; J gene: TRBJ1-6; CDR3 protein: CASSSFTGDNSPLHF
V gene: TRBV5-1; J gene: TRBJ1-1; CDR3 protein: CASSLDRLGLGAFF
V gene: TRBV20-1; J gene: TRBJ1-2; CDR3 protein: CSARDQGGPLGYTF
V gene: TRBV29-1; J gene: TRBJ1-2; CDR3 protein: CSVPQGAGGYTF
V gene: TRBV9; J gene: TRBJ1-4; CDR3 protein: CASSPMGANEKLFF
V gene: TRBV24-1; J gene: NA; CDR3 protein: CATSDVIRGSSYEQYF
V gene: TRBV7-2; J gene: TRBJ1-1; CDR3 protein: CASSSYRAMNTEAFF
V gene: TRBV12-3/TRBV12-4; J gene: TRBJ2-2; CDR3 protein: CASSFRLAGGLSSGELFF
V gene: TRBV20-1; J gene: TRBJ2-5; CDR3 protein: CSARGGTEEETQYF